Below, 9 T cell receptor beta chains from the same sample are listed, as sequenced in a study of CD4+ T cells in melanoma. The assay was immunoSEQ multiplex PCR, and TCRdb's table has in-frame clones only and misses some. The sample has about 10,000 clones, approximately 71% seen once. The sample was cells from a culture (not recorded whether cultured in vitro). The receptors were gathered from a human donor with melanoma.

Here the CDR3 DNA reads TGTGCCAGCTCACCAGGGACAGGGCAGGAGACCCAGTACTTC. Its protein product is CASSPGTGQETQYF. The J gene is TRBJ2-5, the V gene TRBV18, with TRBD1 matching over 9 bases. V was pared by 2 bases and J by 5 bases, with 3 bases of the junction left unmatched. Germline V CDR1 and CDR2: KGHSH, LQKENI. The length of the CDR3 is 14 residues. The whole variable domain, filled in from reference TRBV18 and TRBJ2-5, reads NAGVMQNPRHLVRRRGQEARLRCSPMKGHSHVYWYRQLPEEGLKFMVYLQKENIIDESGMPKERFSAEFPKEGPSILRIQQVVRGDSAAYFCASSPGTGQETQYFGPGTRLLVL.

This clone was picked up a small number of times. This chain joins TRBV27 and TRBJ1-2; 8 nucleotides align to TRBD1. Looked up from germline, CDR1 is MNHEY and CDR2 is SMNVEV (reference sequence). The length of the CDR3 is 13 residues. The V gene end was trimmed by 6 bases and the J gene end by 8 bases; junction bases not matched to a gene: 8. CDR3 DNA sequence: TGTGCCAGCAGCGACGGACAGGGCAGCGGCTACACCTTC. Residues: CASSDGQGSGYTF.

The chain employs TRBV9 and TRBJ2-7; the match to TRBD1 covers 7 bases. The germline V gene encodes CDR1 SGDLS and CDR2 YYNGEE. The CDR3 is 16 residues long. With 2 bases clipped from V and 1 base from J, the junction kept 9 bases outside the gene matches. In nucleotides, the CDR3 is TGTGCCAGCAGCGTCGATACAGGGGCTCCTTCCTACGAGCAGTACTTC. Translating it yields CASSVDTGAPSYEQYF.

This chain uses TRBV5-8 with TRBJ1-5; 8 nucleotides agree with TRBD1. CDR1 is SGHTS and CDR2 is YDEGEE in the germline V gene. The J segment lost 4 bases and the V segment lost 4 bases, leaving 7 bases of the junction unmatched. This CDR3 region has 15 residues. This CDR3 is CASSPIRTGNQPQHF. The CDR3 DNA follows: TGTGCCAGCAGCCCTATAAGGACAGGGAATCAGCCCCAGCATTTT.

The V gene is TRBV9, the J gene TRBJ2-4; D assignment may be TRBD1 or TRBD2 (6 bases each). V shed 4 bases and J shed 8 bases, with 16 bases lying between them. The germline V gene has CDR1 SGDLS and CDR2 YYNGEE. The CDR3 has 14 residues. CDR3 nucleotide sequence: TGTGCCAGCAGCCTAGAGGTTAGGGGGGACATTCAGTACTTC. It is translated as CASSLEVRGDIQYF.

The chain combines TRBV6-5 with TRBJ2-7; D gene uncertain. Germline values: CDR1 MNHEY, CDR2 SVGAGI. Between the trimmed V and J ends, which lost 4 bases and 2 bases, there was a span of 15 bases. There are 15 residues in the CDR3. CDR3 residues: CASSSPRTAPYEQYF. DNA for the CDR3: TGTGCCAGCAGTTCCCCCAGGACGGCGCCCTACGAGCAGTACTTC.

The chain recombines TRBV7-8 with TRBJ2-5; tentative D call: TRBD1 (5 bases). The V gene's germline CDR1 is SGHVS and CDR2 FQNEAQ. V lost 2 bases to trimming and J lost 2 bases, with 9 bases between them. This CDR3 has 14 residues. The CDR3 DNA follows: TGTGCCAGCAGCTTACGACGGACACAAGAGACCCAGTACTTC. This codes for CASSLRRTQETQYF.

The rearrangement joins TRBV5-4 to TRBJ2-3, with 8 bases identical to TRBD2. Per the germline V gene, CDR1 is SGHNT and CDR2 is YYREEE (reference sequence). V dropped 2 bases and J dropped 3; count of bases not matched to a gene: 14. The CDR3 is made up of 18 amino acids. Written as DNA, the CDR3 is TGTGCCAGCAGCTTTGGACGCTCTGGCGGGGGGATGACAGATACGCAGTATTTT. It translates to CASSFGRSGGGMTDTQYF.

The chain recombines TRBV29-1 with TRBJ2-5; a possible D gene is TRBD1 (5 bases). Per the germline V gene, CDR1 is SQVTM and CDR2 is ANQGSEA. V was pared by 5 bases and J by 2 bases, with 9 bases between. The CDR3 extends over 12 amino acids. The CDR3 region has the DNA TGCAGCGTTTCCGACAGTCAAGAGACCCAGTACTTC. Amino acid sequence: CSVSDSQETQYF.